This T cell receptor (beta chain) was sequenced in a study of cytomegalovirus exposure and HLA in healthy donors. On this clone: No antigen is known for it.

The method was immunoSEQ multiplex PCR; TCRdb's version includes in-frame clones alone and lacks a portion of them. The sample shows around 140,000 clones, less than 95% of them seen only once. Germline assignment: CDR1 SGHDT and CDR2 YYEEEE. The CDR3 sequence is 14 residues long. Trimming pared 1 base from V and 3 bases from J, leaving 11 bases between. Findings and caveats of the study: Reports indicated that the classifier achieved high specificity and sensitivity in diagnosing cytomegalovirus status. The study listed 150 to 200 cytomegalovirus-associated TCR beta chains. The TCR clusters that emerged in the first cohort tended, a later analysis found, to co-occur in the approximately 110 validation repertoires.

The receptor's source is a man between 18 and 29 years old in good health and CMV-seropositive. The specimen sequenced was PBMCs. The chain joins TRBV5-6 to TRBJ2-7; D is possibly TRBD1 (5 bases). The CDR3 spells CASSLQGLDYEQYF. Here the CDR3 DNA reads TGTGCCAGCAGCTTGCAGGGATTGGACTACGAGCAGTACTTC.